The T cell receptor (beta chain) under discussion was sequenced for a study of molecular identifiers for immune sequencing clone quantification. Source material for naive CD8 libraries was about 17,000 to 1,100,000 sorted cells, with 10%, 30% or 50% RNA. CDR1 and CDR2 from the germline V gene are MNHEY and SMNVEV (reference sequence). Between the trimmed V and J ends, which lost 2 bases and 11 bases, there was a span of 10 bases. This CDR3 has 11 residues. Study-wide results and caveats: Spiked TCR RNA from one Jurkat cell reportedly showed up when mixed among over 900,000 naive cells. Barcodes shared by identical TCR molecules could lead to underestimated sizes of highly expanded clones.

Bulk TCR libraries used previously described methods and listed TCR primers. TCRdb reprocessed the PCR reads with MiXCR, giving one entry per CDR3 protein. The sample carries about 640,000 distinct CDR3 sequences, 15% to 20% recorded once. This clonotype occurred many times. Its antigen remains unknown. The TCR was taken from a human donor in good health. Some libraries in this study had Jurkat cell RNA spiked in. The V gene is TRBV27, the J gene TRBJ2-7; D perhaps matches TRBD1 (5 bases). Sequenced: naive CD8+ T cells from blood, with Jurkat cell RNA spiked in. Sample subset: FACS-sorted CD8+CD4-CCR7+CD45RA+ naive T cells. DNA of the CDR3: TGTGCCAGCAGTTTAGGTGGGGCAGAGTACTTC. Amino acids: CASSLGGAEYF.